Below, one TCR beta chain is given with its context. Its specificity is not known. The sample comes from a study of T cell responses to AZD1222 COVID-19 vaccine. Broader study findings: Clonal diversity was possibly underestimated, and white British individuals and females predominated among donors. Distributed over spike, vaccine-associated CD4 TCRs predominated at 160-218 and 743-854. No day 14 peak samples; only post-peak repertoires were characterized.

TCRdb's table, derived via immunoSEQ multiplex PCR, lists solely in-frame clones and lacks some. In the table there are roughly 130,000 clones, almost 95% of which are singletons. After removal of 5 bases from V and 5 bases from J, the junction contained 8 bases not matched to a gene. The CDR3 runs to 15 residues. Germline V gene lookup returns CDR1 SGHTA and CDR2 FQGNSA. This specimen was peripheral blood, taken on day 0 of AZD1222 vaccination. The clonotype originates from an adult in good health. The V and J genes are TRBV7-2 and TRBJ2-1; 8 bases are shared with TRBD1. This chain's CDR3 is CASSPRTGWNNEQFF. The DNA for the CDR3 is TGTGCCAGCAGCCCGCGGACAGGGTGGAACAATGAGCAGTTCTTC.